The present entry profiles one T cell receptor beta chain with its context. Taking its sample share into account, this clonotype is medium-sized (0.01 to 0.1%). There is no known antigen for this receptor. Base quality data are lacking; no much larger clone is found one base away. In the germline V gene, CDR1 corresponds to SQVTM and CDR2 to ANQGSEA. Reading from cysteine to phenylalanine, the CDR3 counts 18 amino acids. Only the CDR3 part of the read is kept: 54 bases, read in frame from the first base. Relative to germline, V is missing 1 base and J is missing 0 bases, with 11 bases of the junction outside any gene match. The data stem from a study of T cell repertoires in aging, cancer and after chemotherapy (dated by TCRdb to about 2019). For the wider study: Six donor age groups were covered, ranging from 30 or younger up to 70 or older, and each group contained at least three individuals. Control TCR repertoires from healthy donors were recorded over several months to years, and clear clonal overlap was observed across re-sampling. The full dataset contained millions of TCR reads. Peripheral blood TCR beta repertoires from healthy donors and cancer patients were profiled to examine immunoaging and T cell reconstitution after chemotherapy. The cohort comprised over 200 cancer patients, 85 to 94 with hematological and some 120 with solid cancers, plus 95 healthy donors as a reference group.

Study-wide findings and limitations: In healthy donors, the decline in TCR diversity with age was mainly due to loss of richness, whereas in cancer patients loss of evenness also played a role. The authors noted that the repertoire data do not allow conclusions about immunological memory after chemotherapy. Median generation probability increased over the chemotherapy interval in both cancer cohorts, suggesting repertoire reconstitution through rebound thymic output. Compared with age-matched healthy donors, untreated patients with hematological or solid cancers had significantly lower TCR diversity and higher clonality in blood.

TCR beta rearrangements were amplified from genomic DNA isolated from peripheral blood, not from sorted cells or RNA. Rearranged TRB sequences spanning V, D and J segments were amplified in a multiplex touch-down PCR with a mixed TRB-A/B primer pool. Two consecutive PCR reactions with Phusion HS II polymerase added Illumina adapters and sample indices to the amplicons. Amplicons were gel-purified using the NucleoSpin Gel and PCR Clean-up kit and were subsequently checked with Qubit and an Agilent 2100 Bioanalyzer. The libraries were sequenced on an Illumina MiSeq with 600-cycle, single-indexed, paired-end runs. The authors' analysis ran thus. Processing of the TRB sequences was carried out with MiXCR versions 2.12 and 3.0.5. Each unique CDR3 nucleotide sequence was treated as one clone, and only productive sequences with two or more reads were kept. The repertoire metrics were Shannon diversity, evenness, clonality (calculated as one minus evenness), and diversity profiles parameterized by alpha from 0 to 5. The IGoR algorithm was used to compute generation probabilities of clones in paired pre- and post-chemotherapy samples. The raw public reads went through TCRdb reprocessing: fastp at Q25, MiXCR clone calling, in-frame beta chains kept. Rows matching on CDR3 protein sequence are summarized as one entry with the most common DNA and genes. Clone size and V and J calls follow TCRdb, not the original study. The sample records about 10,000 distinct CDR3 sequences, approximately 32% of which are singletons. 19% of the sample rests with the top ten.

The sequence derives from a human donor in good health. The donor label of this sample is uncertain. In this chain, TRBV29-1 is recombined with TRBJ2-2; 7 bases in the junction line up with TRBD1. The specimen sequenced was blood. For the CDR3, the sequence is CSVEGKDREAANTGELFF. The DNA sequence is as follows: TGCAGCGTTGAAGGTAAAGACAGGGAAGCCGCGAACACCGGGGAGCTGTTTTTT.